This T cell receptor beta chain originates from a study of blood T cell repertoires in COVID-19. Study as a whole: The United States, Italy and Spain provided the acute and convalescent COVID-19 samples. PBMCs, B-cell-depleted T cells, or T cells were the source of the cDNA or gDNA that made up the material.

Original analysis: The authors estimated nucleated cell counts from reference gene primer amplification. Assay used: immunoSEQ multiplex PCR; TCRdb lists only in-frame clones, some missing. That table supplies the V and J calls and clone size; D and trimming were determined from the DNA. The sample carries some 200,000 clones, more than 75% recorded once. This clone appeared once. The CDR3 spans 14 residues. The V gene's germline CDR1 is MRHNA and CDR2 SNTAGT. Unmatched junction bases numbered 9, after V lost 6 bases and J lost 5 bases. The chain recombines TRBV6-4 with TRBJ1-2; the match to TRBD1 covers 7 bases. This TCR came from a man aged 18 to 29 with active or convalescent COVID-19. What was sequenced was peripheral blood. The CDR3 DNA sequence: TGTGCCAGCAGCCCAACCTCGACAGGGTATGGCTACACCTTC. It is translated as CASSPTSTGYGYTF.